The next 7 T cell receptor beta chains were all read from a single sample in a study of beta chain features in type 1 diabetes. Expressed TCRB transcripts were sequenced because the isolated RNA had all been reverse transcribed beforehand. The method was immunoSEQ multiplex PCR; TCRdb's version includes in-frame clones alone and lacks a portion of them. The table has hundreds of thousands of clones, about 14% seen once. Sequencing used central memory CD4+ T cells from blood. These receptor sequences come from a man aged 30 to 39 in good health.

This clone was seen a few times. This chain links TRBV5-1 with TRBJ1-2; D not certain. V shed 0 bases and J shed 7 bases, with 7 bases lying between them. CDR3 length: 12 amino acids. CDR1 and CDR2 from the germline V gene are SGHRS and YFSETQ. The CDR3 DNA reads as TGCGCCAGCAGCTTGGACTTCAGTGGCTACACCTTC. As protein: CASSLDFSGYTF.

Only a few counts were recorded for this clone. V gene TRBV7-2 combines with J gene TRBJ2-6; D unclear. The CDR3 length is 14 residues. CDR1 and CDR2 (germline): SGHTA, FQGNSA. Trimming took off 3 bases at V and 1 base at J, with 4 bases between the two ends. The CDR3 protein is CASSFTSGANVLTF. The CDR3 coding sequence is TGTGCCAGCAGCTTCACTTCTGGGGCCAACGTCCTGACTTTC.

This clone has ten or more counts. This rearrangement joins TRBV5-4 to TRBJ2-2; 7 bases map to TRBD2. V was clipped by 6 bases and J by 2 bases; unmatched bases: 7. CDR3 length equals 15 residues. Germline V gives CDR1 SGHNT, CDR2 YYREEE (reference sequence). Here the CDR3 DNA reads TGTGCCAGCACCCTTACGGGGGGTAACACCGGGGAGCTGTTTTTT. Translation: CASTLTGGNTGELFF.

The gene calls are TRBV14 and TRBJ1-6, with 7 positions matching TRBD1. CDR1 and CDR2 from the germline V gene are SGHDN and FVKESK. V was clipped by 2 bases and J by 10 bases; unmatched bases: 20. This CDR3 contains 19 residues. The CDR3 DNA sequence: TGTGCCAGCAGCCAACGTCTCGCTCCCCGACAGGGAATTGCATCACCCCTCCACTTT. Translating it yields CASSQRLAPRQGIASPLHF.

This clone has just a few counts. The V call is TRBV7-2, the J call TRBJ2-7, with 9 bases matching TRBD1. From germline, CDR1 is SGHTA and CDR2 FQGNSA. The CDR3 spans 15 residues. The trim removed 5 bases at V and 4 bases at J, leaving 9 bases unmatched. CDR3 nucleotide sequence: TGTGCCAGCAGCCCACCGACAGGGGGATTATACGAGCAGTACTTC. This encodes CASSPPTGGLYEQYF.

The chain joins TRBV2 to TRBJ2-5; 10 bases match TRBD1. The assigned J gene may be wrong: the sequence end matches TRBJ2-7 better. CDR1 and CDR2 from the germline V gene are SNHLY and FYNNEI. The CDR3 totals 15 residues. This CDR3 reads CASSLDRGDPYEQYF. The CDR3 DNA sequence: TGTGCCAGCAGTTTGGACAGGGGGGACCCCTACGAGCAGTACTTC.

The V call is TRBV9, the J call TRBJ2-1; no firm D call. Per the germline V gene, CDR1 is SGDLS and CDR2 is YYNGEE. This CDR3 spans 15 amino acids. V dropped 5 bases and J dropped 0 bases, with 12 bases sitting between them. This chain's CDR3 is CASSPYESSYNEQFF. In DNA form, the CDR3 reads TGTGCCAGCAGTCCCTATGAGAGCTCCTACAATGAGCAGTTCTTC.